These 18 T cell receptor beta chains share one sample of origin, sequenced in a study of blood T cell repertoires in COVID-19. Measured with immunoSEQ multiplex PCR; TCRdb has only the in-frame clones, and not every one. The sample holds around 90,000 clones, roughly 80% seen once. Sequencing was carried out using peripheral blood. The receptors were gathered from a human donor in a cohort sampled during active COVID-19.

Here the CDR3 reads CASKQGGNTEAFF. In DNA form, the CDR3 reads TGTGCCAGTAAACAGGGGGGGAACACTGAAGCTTTCTTT. The chain recombines TRBV19 with TRBJ1-1, with 8 bases fitting TRBD1. V gave up 7 bases and J gave up 1 base; unmatched junction bases: 2. The CDR3 spans 13 residues. CDR1 LNHDA and CDR2 SQIVND come from the germline V gene (reference sequence).

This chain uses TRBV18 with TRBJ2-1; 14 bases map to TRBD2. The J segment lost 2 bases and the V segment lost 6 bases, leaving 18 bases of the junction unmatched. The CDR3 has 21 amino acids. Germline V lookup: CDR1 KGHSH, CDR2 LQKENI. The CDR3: CASSPGQGKTSGRVAYNEQFF. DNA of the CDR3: TGTGCCAGCTCGCCCGGACAGGGAAAGACTAGCGGGAGGGTCGCCTACAATGAGCAGTTCTTC.

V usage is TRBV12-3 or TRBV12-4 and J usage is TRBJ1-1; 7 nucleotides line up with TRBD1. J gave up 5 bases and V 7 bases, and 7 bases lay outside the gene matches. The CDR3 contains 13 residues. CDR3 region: CASNPDRVTEAFF. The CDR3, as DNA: TGTGCCAGCAACCCAGACAGGGTGACTGAAGCTTTCTTT.

CDR3 in DNA: TGTGCCAGCTCACCACGGGAGCGAGGGTCCGTGGAACTGTTTTTT. Protein sequence: CASSPRERGSVELFF. The chain couples TRBV18 to TRBJ1-4; no firm D call. Trimming shortened V by 1 base and J by 12 bases, and 18 bases separated the two germline ends. Germline V gene data show CDR1 as KGHSH and CDR2 as LQKENI. CDR3 length equals 15 residues.

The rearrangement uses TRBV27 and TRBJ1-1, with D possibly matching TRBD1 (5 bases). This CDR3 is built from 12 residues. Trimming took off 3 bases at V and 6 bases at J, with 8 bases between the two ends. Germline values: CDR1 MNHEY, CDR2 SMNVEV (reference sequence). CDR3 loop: CASSFWGAEAFF. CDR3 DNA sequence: TGTGCCAGCAGTTTCTGGGGCGCTGAAGCTTTCTTT.

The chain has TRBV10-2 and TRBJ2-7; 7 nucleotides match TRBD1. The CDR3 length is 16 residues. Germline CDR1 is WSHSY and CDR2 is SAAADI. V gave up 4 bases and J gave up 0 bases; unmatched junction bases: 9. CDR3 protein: CASSGMGRGSSYEQYF. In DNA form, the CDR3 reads TGCGCCAGCAGTGGTATGGGCAGGGGGAGCTCCTACGAGCAGTACTTC.

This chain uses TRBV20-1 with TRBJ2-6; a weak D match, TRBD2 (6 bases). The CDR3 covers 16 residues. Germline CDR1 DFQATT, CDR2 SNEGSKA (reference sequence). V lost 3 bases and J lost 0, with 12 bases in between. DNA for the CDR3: TGCAGTGCTAGTCTGGGGGGATACTCTGGGGCCAACGTCCTGACTTTC. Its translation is CSASLGGYSGANVLTF.

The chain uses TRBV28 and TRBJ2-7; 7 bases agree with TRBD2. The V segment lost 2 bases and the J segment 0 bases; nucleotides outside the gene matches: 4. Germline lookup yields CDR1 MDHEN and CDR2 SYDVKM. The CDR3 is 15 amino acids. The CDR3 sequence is CASSLSASGSYEQYF. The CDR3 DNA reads TGTGCCAGCAGTTTAAGTGCTAGCGGCTCCTACGAGCAGTACTTC.

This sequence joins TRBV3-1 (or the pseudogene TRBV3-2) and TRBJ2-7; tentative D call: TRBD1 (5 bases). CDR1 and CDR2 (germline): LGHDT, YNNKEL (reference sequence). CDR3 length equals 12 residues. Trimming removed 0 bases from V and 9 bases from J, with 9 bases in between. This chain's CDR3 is CASSQDTQGQYF. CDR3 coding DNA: TGTGCCAGCAGCCAAGATACCCAGGGGCAGTACTTC.

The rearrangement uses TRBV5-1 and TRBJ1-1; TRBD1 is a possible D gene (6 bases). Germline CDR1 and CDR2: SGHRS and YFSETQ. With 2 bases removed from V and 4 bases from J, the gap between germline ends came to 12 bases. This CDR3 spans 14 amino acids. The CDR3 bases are TGCGCCAGCAGCTTAATTACAGGGTCCACTGAAGCTTTCTTT. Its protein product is CASSLITGSTEAFF.

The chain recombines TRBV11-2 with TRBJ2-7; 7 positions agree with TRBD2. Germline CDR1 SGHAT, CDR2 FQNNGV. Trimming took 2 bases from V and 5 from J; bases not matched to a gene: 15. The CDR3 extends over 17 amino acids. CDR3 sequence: CASSLIGSSGGRHEQYF. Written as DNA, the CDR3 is TGTGCCAGCAGCTTAATAGGTAGTTCGGGGGGTCGGCACGAGCAGTACTTC.

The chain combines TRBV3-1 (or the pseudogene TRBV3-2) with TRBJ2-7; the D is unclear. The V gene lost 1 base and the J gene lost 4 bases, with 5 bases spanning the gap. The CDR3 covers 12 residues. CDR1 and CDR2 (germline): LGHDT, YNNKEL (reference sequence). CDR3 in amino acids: CASSQVPYEQYF. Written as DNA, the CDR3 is TGTGCCAGCAGCCAAGTCCCGTACGAGCAGTACTTC.

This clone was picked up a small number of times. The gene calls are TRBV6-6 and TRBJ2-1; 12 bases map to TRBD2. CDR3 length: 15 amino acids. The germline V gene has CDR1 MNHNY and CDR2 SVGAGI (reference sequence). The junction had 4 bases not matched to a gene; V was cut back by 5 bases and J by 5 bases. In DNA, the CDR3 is TGTGCCAGCAGTCTCGGGACTAGCGGGCACAATGAGCAGTTCTTC. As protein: CASSLGTSGHNEQFF.

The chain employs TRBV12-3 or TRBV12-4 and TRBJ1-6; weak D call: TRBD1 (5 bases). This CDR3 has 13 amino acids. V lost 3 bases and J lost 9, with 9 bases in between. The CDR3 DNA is TGTGCCAGCAGTTTGAGGACATTTTCACCCCTCCACTTT. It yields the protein CASSLRTFSPLHF.

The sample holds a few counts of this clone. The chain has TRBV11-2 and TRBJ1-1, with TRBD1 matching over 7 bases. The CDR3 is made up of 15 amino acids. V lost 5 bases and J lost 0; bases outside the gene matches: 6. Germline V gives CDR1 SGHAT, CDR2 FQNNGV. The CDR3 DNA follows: TGTGCCAGCAGCCTCGGGACAGTCATGAACACTGAAGCTTTCTTT. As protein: CASSLGTVMNTEAFF.

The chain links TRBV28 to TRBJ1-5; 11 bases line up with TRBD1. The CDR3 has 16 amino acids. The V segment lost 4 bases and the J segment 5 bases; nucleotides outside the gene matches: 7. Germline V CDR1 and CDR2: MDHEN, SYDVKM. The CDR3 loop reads CASSSAGQGADQPQHF. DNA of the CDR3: TGTGCCAGCAGTTCAGCCGGACAGGGGGCGGATCAGCCCCAGCATTTT.

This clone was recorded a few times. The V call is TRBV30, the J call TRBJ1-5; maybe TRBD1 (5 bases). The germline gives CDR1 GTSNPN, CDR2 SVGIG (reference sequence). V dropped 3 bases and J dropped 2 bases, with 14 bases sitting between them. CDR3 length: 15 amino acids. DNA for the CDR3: TGTGCCTGGAGGACCCAGGGTGTTGGCAATCAGCCCCAGCATTTT. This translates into CAWRTQGVGNQPQHF.

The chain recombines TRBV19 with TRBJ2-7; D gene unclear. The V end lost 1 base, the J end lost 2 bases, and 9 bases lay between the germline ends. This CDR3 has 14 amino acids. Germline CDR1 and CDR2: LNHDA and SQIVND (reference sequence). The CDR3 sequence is CASSIGTVPYEQYF. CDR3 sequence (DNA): TGTGCCAGTAGTATAGGAACAGTACCCTACGAGCAGTACTTC.